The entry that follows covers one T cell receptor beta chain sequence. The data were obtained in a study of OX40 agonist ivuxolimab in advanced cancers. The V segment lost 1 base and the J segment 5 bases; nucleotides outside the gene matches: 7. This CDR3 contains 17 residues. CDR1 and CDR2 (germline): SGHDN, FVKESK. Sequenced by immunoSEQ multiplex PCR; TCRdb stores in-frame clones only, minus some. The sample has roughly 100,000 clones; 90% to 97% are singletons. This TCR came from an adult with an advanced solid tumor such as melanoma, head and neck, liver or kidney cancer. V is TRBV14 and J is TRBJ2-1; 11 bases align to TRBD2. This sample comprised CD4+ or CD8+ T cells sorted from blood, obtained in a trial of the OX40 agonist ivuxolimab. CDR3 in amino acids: CASSQAIAGGPNNEQFF. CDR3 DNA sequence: TGTGCCAGCAGCCAAGCCATAGCGGGAGGGCCTAACAATGAGCAGTTCTTC. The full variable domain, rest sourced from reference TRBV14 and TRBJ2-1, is EAGVTQFPSHSVIEKGQTVTLRCDPISGHDNLYWYRRVMGKEIKFLLHFVKESKQDESGMPNNRFLAERTGGTYSTLKVQPAELEDSGVYFCASSQAIAGGPNNEQFFGPGTRLTVL.